The 2 T cell receptor beta chains listed next were all sequenced from one sample in a study of T cell repertoires in cytomegalovirus infection. TCRdb recomputed calls from the reads with MiXCR, one row per CDR3 protein. The sample carries a few hundred thousand distinct CDR3 sequences, 30% to 40% recorded once. No antigen has been identified for these receptors. The specimen comprised cultured PBMCs, sampled from culture after CMV antigen stimulation. All receptors come from a human donor in good health (CMV status not recorded). Some clones in this sample may be carry-over from other donors' samples.

In this sample, this clonotype turned up a few times. This sequence joins TRBV4-1 and TRBJ1-2; D may be TRBD1 (6 bases). The V gene's germline CDR1 is MGHRA and CDR2 YSYEKL. V gave up 6 bases and J gave up 4 bases, with 15 bases separating them. The CDR3 runs 14 residues. For the CDR3, the DNA is TGCGCCAGCAGGGAACAGGGTCGAAGCTATGGCTACACCTTC. It specifies CASREQGRSYGYTF.

The chain couples TRBV20-1 to TRBJ2-7, with D uncertain. This CDR3 is 15 amino acids long. Germline loops: CDR1 DFQATT, CDR2 SNEGSKA (reference sequence). The V end was cut by 1 base, the J end by 1 base, with 14 bases between. CDR3 protein: CSARAMDARSYEQYV. CDR3 DNA: TGCAGTGCTAGAGCGATGGACGCCAGGTCCTACGAGCAGTACGTC.